This is a list of T cell receptor beta chains from one sample in a study of identical twins. TCRdb processed the 5' RACE reads anew with MiXCR; each CDR3 protein has one entry. The sample yields about 280,000 distinct CDR3 sequences, approximately 8.5% seen once. Another study also made use of these data, one on yellow fever vaccine responses in identical twins.

Material for sequencing was memory (CD45RO+) T cells sorted from blood. These receptors came from a woman aged 18-30 years in good health. Both conserved end residues are part of each CDR3. The D gene is left open where the match is weak. Not every row has a clone size; where given, it reads once, few, many or a size class.

CDR3aa	CDR3nt	d_gene	abundance	v_gene	j_gene
CASSSPGREQFF	TGTGCCAGCAGCTCCCCGGGGAGAGAGCAGTTCTTC	-	many	TRBV12-3/TRBV12-4	TRBJ2-1
CSVGFSGREIWTDTQYF	TGCAGCGTTGGCTTTAGCGGGAGGGAAATTTGGACAGATACGCAGTATTTT	TRBD2	many	TRBV29-1	TRBJ2-3
CASSEMVAYGYTF	TGCGCCAGCAGTGAGATGGTAGCCTATGGCTACACCTTC	-	-	TRBV10-2	TRBJ1-2
CASSPGQGKHSPLHF	TGTGCCAGCAGCCCAGGACAGGGGAAGCATTCACCCCTCCACTTT	TRBD1	few	TRBV6-1	TRBJ1-6
CASSVGNSYTQYF	TGTGCCAGCAGCGTAGGGAATTCCTATACGCAGTATTTT	-	many	TRBV9	TRBJ2-3
CASSQPGNTEAFF	TGTGCCAGCAGCCAGCCGGGGAACACTGAAGCTTTCTTT	-	-	TRBV3-1	TRBJ1-1
CSADNRGETQYF	TGCAGTGCTGACAACAGGGGTGAGACCCAGTACTTC	TRBD1	-	TRBV20-1	TRBJ2-5
CSVGASVEQFF	TGCAGCGTGGGGGCCTCCGTTGAGCAGTTCTTC	-	many	TRBV29-1	TRBJ2-1
CASSFSSGEQYF	TGCGCCAGCAGCTTCTCTAGTGGTGAGCAGTACTTC	-	many	TRBV5-1	TRBJ2-7
CASRPLGQGGSGYTF	TGTGCCAGCCGCCCGCTTGGACAGGGAGGGAGCGGCTACACCTTC	-	many	TRBV21-1	TRBJ1-2
CAARQGETQYF	TGTGCCGCCCGACAGGGGGAGACCCAGTACTTC	TRBD1	-	TRBV10-3	TRBJ2-5
CASSRTSGAETQYF	TGTGCCAGCAGCCGAACTAGCGGGGCAGAGACCCAGTACTTC	TRBD2	many	TRBV7-7	TRBJ2-5
CASREPSYNTGELFF	TGTGCCAGCAGGGAACCTAGCTACAACACCGGGGAGCTGTTTTTT	-	-	TRBV6-1	TRBJ2-2
CSATQGPSNEQFF	TGCAGTGCTACCCAGGGACCCAGCAATGAGCAGTTCTTC	-	-	TRBV20-1	TRBJ2-1
CASSLQPSSPPPGGELFF	TGTGCCAGCAGCCTCCAGCCTTCTTCTCCGCCTCCGGGCGGGGAGCTGTTTTTT	-	-	TRBV7-6	TRBJ2-2
CSGRGFSNTEAFF	TGCAGCGGAAGGGGGTTTAGCAACACTGAAGCTTTCTTT	-	-	TRBV29-1	TRBJ1-1
CASSPGLAVYNEQFF	TGTGCCAGCAGCCCCGGACTAGCGGTATACAATGAGCAGTTCTTC	TRBD2	many	TRBV11-2	TRBJ2-1
CASSYEANRHLPRATNTEAFF	TGTGCCAGCAGTTACGAGGCGAACCGGCACCTCCCCAGGGCCACGAACACTGAAGCTTTCTTT	-	-	TRBV6-2/TRBV6-3	TRBJ1-1